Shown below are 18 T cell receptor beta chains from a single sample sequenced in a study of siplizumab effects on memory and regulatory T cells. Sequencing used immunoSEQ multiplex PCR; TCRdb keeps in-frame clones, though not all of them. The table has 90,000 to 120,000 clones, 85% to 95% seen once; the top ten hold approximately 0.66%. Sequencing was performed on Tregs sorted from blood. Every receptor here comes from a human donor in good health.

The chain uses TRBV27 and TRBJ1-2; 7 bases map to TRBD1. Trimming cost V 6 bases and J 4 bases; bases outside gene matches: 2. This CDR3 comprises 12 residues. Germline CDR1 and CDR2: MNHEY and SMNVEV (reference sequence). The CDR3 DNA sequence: TGTGCCAGCAGGACAGGGATCTATGGCTACACCTTC. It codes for CASRTGIYGYTF.

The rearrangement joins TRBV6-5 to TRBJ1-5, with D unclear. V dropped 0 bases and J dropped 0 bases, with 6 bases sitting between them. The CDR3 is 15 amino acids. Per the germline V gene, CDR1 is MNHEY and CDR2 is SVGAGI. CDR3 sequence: CASSYSSSSNQPQHF. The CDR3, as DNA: TGTGCCAGCAGTTACTCGAGCAGTAGCAATCAGCCCCAGCATTTT.

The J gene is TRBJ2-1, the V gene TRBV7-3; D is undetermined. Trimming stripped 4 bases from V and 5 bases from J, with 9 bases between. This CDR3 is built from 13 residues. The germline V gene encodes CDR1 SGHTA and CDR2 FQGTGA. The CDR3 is CASSSLPDNEQFF. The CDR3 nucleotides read TGTGCCAGCAGCTCCCTCCCGGACAATGAGCAGTTCTTC.

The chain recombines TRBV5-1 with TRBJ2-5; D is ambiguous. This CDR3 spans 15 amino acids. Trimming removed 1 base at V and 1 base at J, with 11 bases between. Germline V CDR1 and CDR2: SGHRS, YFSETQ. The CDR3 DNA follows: TGCGCCAGCAGCTTGAAGGGTTGGGTCCAAGAGACCCAGTACTTC. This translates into CASSLKGWVQETQYF.

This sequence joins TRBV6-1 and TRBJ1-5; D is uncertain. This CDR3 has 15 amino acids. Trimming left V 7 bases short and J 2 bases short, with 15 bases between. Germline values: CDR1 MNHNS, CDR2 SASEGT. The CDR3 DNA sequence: TGTGCCAGCAACCTCCCAGGAGGGCGCAATCAGCCCCAGCATTTT. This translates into CASNLPGGRNQPQHF.

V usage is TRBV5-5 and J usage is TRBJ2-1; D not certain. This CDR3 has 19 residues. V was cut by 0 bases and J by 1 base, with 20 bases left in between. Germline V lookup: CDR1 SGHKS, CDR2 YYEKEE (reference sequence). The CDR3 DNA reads TGTGCCAGCAGCTTGGTGAACCCCTCCGGCTTCTTTTCCTACAATGAGCAGTTCTTC. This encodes CASSLVNPSGFFSYNEQFF.

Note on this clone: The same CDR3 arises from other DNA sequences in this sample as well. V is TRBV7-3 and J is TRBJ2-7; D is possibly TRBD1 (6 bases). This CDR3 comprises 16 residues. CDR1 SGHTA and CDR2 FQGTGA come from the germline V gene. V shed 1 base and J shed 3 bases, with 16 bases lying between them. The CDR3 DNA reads TGTGCCAGCAGCTTAAGCGCAGGGGTTGGAGACTACGAGCAGTACTTC. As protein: CASSLSAGVGDYEQYF.

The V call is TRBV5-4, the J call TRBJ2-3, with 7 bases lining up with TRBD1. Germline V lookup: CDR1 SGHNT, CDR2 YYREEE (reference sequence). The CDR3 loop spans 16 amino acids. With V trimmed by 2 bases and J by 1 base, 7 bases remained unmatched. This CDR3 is CASSFFRDRGTDTQYF. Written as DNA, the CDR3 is TGTGCCAGCAGCTTTTTCAGAGACAGGGGCACAGATACGCAGTATTTT.

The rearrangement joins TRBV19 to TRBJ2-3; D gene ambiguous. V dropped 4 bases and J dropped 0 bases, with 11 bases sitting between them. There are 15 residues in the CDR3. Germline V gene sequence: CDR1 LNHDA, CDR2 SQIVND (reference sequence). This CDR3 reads CASSRRSTSTDTQYF. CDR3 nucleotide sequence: TGTGCCAGTAGTAGGCGGAGCACTAGCACAGATACGCAGTATTTT.

The CDR3 bases are TGCGCCAGCAGCTTAATCCCAGAGACCCAGTACTTC. This sequence encodes CASSLIPETQYF. The chain is built from TRBV5-1 and TRBJ2-5; no reliable D call. CDR3 size: 12 residues. Deletions cut 2 bases from V and 4 bases from J, with 6 bases between. Germline V gene data show CDR1 as SGHRS and CDR2 as YFSETQ.

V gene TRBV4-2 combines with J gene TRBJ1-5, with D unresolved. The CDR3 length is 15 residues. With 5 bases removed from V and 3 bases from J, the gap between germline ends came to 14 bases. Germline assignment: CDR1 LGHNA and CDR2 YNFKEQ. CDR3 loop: CASSLTGLTNQPQHF. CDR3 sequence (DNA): TGTGCCAGCAGCTTGACCGGGCTGACCAATCAGCCCCAGCATTTT.

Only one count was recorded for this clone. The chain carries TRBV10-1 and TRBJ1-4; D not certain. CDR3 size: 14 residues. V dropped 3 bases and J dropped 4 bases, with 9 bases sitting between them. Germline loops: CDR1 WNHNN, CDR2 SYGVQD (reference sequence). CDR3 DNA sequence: TGCGCCAGCAGTGACGGGTCCGTTAATGAAAAACTGTTTTTT. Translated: CASSDGSVNEKLFF.

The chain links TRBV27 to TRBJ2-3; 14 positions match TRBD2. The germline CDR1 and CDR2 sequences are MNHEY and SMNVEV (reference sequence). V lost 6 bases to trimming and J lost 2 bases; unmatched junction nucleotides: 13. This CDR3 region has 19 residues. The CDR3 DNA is TGTGCCAGCAGATCCGGGACTAGCGGGAGCTATAGCTCCACAGATACGCAGTATTTT. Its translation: CASRSGTSGSYSSTDTQYF.

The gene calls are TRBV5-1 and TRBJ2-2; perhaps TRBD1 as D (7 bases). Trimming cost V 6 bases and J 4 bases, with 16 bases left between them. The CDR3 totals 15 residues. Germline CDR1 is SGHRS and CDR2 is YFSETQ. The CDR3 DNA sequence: TGCGCCAGCACACCCAGGGGGGATGGCACCGGGGAGCTGTTTTTT. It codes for CASTPRGDGTGELFF.

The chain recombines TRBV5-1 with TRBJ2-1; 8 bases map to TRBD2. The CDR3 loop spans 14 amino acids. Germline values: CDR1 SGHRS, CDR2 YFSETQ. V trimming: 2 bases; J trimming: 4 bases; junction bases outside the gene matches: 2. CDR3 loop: CASSFTSGYNEQFF. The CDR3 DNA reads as TGCGCCAGCAGCTTTACTAGCGGATACAATGAGCAGTTCTTC.

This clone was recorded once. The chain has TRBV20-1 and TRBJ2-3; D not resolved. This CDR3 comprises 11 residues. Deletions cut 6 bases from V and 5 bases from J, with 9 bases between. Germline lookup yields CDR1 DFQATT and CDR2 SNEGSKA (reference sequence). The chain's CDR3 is CSASELDTQYF. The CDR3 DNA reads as TGCAGTGCCTCTGAGCTAGATACGCAGTATTTT.

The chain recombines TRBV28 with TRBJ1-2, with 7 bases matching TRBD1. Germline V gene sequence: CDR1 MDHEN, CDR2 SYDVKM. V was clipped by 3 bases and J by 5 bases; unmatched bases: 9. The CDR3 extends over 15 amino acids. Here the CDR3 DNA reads TGTGCCAGCAGTTTTCGACGACAGGGTCCGTATGGCTACACCTTC. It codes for CASSFRRQGPYGYTF.

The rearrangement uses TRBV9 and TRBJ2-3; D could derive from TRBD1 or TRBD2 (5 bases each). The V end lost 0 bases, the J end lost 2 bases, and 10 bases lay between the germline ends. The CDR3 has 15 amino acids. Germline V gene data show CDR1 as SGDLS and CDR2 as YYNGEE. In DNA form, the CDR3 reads TGTGCCAGCAGCGTAGGGGGGAAACTCACAGATACGCAGTATTTT. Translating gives CASSVGGKLTDTQYF.